This section outlines one T cell receptor beta chain sequence together with its context. In the PCR, 60 Vbeta and 13 Jbeta primers were used. Generated by immunoSEQ multiplex PCR, the TCRdb table keeps only in-frame clones and is missing some. The sample holds fewer than 180,000 clones; roughly 80% are singletons and the top ten take 3.5%. This entry belongs to a study of cytomegalovirus exposure and HLA in healthy donors. The V and J ends lost 1 base and 7 bases, in that order; junction bases with no gene match: 12. The length of the CDR3 is 16 residues. The germline gives CDR1 SGHVS, CDR2 FQNEAQ. The receptor was derived from a human donor in good health. The chain carries TRBV7-8 and TRBJ1-2; 7 nucleotides align to TRBD1. The sample comprised PBMCs. CDR3 loop: CASSLVLGQEYGGYTF. The CDR3 bases are TGTGCCAGCAGCTTAGTCTTAGGACAGGAGTACGGTGGCTACACCTTC.